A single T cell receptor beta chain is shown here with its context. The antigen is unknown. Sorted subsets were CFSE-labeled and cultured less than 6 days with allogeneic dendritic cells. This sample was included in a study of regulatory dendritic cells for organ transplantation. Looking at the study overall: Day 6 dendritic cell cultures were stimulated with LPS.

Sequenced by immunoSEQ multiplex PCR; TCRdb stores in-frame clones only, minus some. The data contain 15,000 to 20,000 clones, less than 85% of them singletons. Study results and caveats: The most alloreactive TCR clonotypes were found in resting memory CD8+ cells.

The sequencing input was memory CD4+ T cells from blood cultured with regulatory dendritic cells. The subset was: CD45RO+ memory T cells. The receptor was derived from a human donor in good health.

CDR3 sequence (DNA): TGTGCCAGCAGCCTTACCGGGACAGGGGGAAATGAAAAACTGTTTTTT. Translating it yields CASSLTGTGGNEKLFF. The gene calls are TRBV7-9 and TRBJ1-4; 11 positions agree with TRBD1. CDR1 SEHNR and CDR2 FQNEAQ come from the germline V gene (reference sequence). After removal of 5 bases from V and 5 bases from J, the junction contained 7 bases not matched to a gene. This CDR3 has 16 residues.